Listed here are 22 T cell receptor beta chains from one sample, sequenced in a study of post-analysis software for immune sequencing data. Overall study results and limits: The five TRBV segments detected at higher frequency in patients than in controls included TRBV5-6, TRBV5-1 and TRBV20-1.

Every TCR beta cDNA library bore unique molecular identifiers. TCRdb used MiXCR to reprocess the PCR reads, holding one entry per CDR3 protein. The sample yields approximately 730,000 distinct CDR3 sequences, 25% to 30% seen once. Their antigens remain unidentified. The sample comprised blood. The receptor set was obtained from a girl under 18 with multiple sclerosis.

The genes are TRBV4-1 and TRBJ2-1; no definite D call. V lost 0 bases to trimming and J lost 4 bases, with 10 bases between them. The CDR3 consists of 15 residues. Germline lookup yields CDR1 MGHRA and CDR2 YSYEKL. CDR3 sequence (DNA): TGCGCCAGCAGCCAAGACCGGCGGTTATACAATGAGCAGTTCTTC. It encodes CASSQDRRLYNEQFF.

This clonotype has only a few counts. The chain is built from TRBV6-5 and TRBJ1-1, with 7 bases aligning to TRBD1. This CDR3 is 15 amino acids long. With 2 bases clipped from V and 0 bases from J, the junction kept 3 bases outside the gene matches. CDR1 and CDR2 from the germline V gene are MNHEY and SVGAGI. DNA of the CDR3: TGTGCCAGCAGTTACGGGACAGTTATGAACACTGAAGCTTTCTTT. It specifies CASSYGTVMNTEAFF.

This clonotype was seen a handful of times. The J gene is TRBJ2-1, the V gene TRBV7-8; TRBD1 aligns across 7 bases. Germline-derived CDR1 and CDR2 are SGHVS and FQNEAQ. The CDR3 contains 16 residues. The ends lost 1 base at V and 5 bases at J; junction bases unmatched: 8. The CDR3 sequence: CASSLGARQGDNEQFF. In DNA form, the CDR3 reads TGTGCCAGCAGCTTAGGGGCTAGACAGGGTGACAATGAGCAGTTCTTC.

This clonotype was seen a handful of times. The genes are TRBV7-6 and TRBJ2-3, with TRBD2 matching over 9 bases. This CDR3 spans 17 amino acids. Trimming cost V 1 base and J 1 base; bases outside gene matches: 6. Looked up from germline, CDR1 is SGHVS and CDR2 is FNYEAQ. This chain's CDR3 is CASSLVDGGGGTDTQYF. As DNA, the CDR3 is TGTGCCAGCAGCTTAGTCGATGGCGGGGGGGGCACAGATACGCAGTATTTT. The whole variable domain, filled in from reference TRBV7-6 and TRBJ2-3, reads GAGVSQSPRYKVTKRGQDVALRCDPISGHVSLYWYRQALGQGPEFLTYFNYEAQQDKSGLPNDRFSAERPEGSISTLTIQRTEQRDSAMYRCASSLVDGGGGTDTQYFGPGTRLTVL.

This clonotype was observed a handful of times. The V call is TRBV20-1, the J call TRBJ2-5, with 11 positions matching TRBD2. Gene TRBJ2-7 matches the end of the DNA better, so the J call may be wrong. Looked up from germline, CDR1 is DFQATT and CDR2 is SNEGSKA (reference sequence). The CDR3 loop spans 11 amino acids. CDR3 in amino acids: CSATSGSEQYF. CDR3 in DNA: TGCAGTGCCACTAGCGGGAGCGAGCAGTACTTC.

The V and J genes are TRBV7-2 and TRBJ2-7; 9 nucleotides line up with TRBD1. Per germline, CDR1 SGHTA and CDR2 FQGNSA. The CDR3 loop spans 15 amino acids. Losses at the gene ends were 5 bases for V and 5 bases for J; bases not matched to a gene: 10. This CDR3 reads CASSGMGQGINEQYF. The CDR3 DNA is TGTGCCAGCAGCGGAATGGGACAGGGAATCAACGAGCAGTACTTC.

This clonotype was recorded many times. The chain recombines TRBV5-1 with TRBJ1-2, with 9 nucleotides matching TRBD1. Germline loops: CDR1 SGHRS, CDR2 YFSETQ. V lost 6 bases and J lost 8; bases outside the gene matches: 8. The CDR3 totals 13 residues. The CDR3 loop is CASNTGGSGGYTF. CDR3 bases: TGCGCCAGCAACACAGGGGGCTCTGGAGGCTACACCTTC.

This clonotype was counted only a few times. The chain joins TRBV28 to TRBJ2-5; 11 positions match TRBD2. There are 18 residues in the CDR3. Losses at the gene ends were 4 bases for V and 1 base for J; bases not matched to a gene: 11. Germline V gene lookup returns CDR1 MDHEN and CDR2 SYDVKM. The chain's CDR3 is CASSSPASGGYLQETQYF. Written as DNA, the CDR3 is TGTGCCAGCAGTTCGCCCGCTAGCGGGGGGTACCTCCAAGAGACCCAGTACTTC.

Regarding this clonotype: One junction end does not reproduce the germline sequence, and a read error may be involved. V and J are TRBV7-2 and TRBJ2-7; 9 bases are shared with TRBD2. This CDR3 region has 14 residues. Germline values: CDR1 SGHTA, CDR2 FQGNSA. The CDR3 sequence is CASSIASGIYEQYF. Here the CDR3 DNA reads TGTGCCAGCAGCATAGCTAGCGGGATCTACGAGCAGTACTTC.

The CDR3 region is CSARVGGTAQPQHF. Written as DNA, the CDR3 is TGCAGTGCTAGAGTGGGGGGGACGGCTCAGCCCCAGCATTTT. The rearrangement uses TRBV20-1 and TRBJ1-5; a possible D gene is TRBD1 (5 bases). V was cut by 1 base and J by 6 bases, with 13 bases left in between. This CDR3 contains 14 residues. Per germline, CDR1 DFQATT and CDR2 SNEGSKA (reference sequence).

The CDR3: CASSLGGPVGYTF. Written as DNA, the CDR3 is TGTGCCAGCAGCCTTGGCGGGCCTGTTGGCTACACCTTC. The V gene is TRBV7-9, the J gene TRBJ1-2; the D is unclear. From germline, CDR1 is SEHNR and CDR2 FQNEAQ (reference sequence). The CDR3 length is 13 residues. Trimming took off 5 bases at V and 7 bases at J, with 14 bases between the two ends.

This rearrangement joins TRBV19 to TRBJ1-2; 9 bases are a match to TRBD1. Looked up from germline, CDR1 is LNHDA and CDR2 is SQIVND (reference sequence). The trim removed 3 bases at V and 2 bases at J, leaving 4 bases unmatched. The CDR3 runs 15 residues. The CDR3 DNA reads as TGTGCCAGTAGTATCCGCGACAGGGGGAACTATGGCTACACCTTC. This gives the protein CASSIRDRGNYGYTF.

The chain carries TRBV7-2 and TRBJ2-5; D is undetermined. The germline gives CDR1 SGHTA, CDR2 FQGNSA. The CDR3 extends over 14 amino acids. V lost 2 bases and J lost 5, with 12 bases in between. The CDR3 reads CASSLRILAETQYF. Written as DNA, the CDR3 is TGTGCCAGCAGCTTACGTATCCTGGCCGAGACCCAGTACTTC.

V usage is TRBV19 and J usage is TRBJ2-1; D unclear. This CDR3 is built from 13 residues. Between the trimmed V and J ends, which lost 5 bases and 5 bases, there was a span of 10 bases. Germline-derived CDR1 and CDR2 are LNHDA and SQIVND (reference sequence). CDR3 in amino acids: CASSLYRNNEQFF. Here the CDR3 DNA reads TGTGCCAGTAGTTTGTACCGGAACAATGAGCAGTTCTTC.

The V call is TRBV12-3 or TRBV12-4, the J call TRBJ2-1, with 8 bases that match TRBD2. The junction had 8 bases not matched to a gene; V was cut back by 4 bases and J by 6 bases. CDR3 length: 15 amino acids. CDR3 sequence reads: CASSSLSGSFNEQFF. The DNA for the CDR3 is TGTGCCAGCAGTTCGCTGAGCGGGAGTTTCAATGAGCAGTTCTTC.

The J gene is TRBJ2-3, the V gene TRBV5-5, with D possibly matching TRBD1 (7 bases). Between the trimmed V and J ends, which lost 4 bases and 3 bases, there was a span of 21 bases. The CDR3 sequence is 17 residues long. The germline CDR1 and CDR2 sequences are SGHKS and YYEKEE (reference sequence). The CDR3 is CASSIRGPGGRTDTQYF. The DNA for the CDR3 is TGTGCCAGCAGCATAAGGGGGCCGGGTGGGAGGACAGATACGCAGTATTTT. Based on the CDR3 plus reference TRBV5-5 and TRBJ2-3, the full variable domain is DAGVTQSPTHLIKTRGQQVTLRCSPISGHKSVSWYQQVLGQGPQFIFQYYEKEERGRGNFPDRFSARQFPNYSSELNVNALLLGDSALYLCASSIRGPGGRTDTQYFGPGTRLTVL.

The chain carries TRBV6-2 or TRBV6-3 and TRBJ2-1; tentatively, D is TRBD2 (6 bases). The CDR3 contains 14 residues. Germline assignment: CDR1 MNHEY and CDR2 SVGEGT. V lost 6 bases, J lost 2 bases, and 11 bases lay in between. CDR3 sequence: CASSRTSPYNEQFF. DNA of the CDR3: TGTGCCAGCAGCCGAACTAGCCCCTACAATGAGCAGTTCTTC.

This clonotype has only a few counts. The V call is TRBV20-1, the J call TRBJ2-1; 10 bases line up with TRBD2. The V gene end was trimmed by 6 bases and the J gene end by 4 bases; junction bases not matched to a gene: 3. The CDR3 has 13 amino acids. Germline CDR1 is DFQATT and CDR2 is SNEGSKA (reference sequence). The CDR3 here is CSATLAGYNEQFF. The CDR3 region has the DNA TGCAGTGCCACACTAGCGGGATACAATGAGCAGTTCTTC.

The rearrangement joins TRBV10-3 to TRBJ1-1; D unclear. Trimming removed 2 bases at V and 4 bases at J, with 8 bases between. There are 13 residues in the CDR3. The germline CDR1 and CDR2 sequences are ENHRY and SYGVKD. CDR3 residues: CAISETASTEAFF. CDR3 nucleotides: TGTGCCATCAGTGAGACAGCTTCCACTGAAGCTTTCTTT.

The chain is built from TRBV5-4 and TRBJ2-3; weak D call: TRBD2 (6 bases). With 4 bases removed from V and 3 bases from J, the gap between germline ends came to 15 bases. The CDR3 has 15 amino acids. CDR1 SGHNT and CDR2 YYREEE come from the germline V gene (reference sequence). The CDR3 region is CASSLSGPGTDTQYF. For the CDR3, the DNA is TGTGCCAGCAGCCTTAGCGGTCCCGGTACAGATACGCAGTATTTT.

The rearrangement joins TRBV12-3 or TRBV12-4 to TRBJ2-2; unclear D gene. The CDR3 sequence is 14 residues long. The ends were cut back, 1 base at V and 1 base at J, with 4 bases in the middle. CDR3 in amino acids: CASSLVGNTGELFF. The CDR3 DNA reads TGTGCCAGCAGTTTAGTTGGGAACACCGGGGAGCTGTTTTTT.

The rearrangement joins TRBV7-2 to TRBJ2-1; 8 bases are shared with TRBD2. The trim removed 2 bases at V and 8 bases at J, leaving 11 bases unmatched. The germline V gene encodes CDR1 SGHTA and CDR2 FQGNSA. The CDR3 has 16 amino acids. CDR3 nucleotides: TGTGCCAGCAGCTTAAGGCGGCGGGAGGCCGGCGATGAGCAGTTCTTC. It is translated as CASSLRRREAGDEQFF. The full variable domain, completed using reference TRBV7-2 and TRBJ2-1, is GAGVSQSPSNKVTEKGKDVELRCDPISGHTALYWYRQSLGQGLEFLIYFQGNSAPDKSGLPSDRFSAERTGGSVSTLTIQRTQQEDSAVYLCASSLRRREAGDEQFFGPGTRLTVL.